This T cell receptor beta chain is drawn from a study of response to subunit inactivated influenza vaccine. This clonotype was counted a few times. From the RT-PCR reads, TCRdb called clonotypes with MiXCR, one entry per CDR3 protein. The sample holds roughly 540,000 distinct CDR3 sequences, approximately 20% seen once. The V gene lost 2 bases and the J gene lost 9 bases, with 7 bases spanning the gap. This CDR3 comprises 12 residues. CDR1 and CDR2 (germline): SGHTA, FQGNSA. These sequences were also reported in another study, on T cells expressing NK-cell markers. That source reports: The TCR beta cDNA came from 5'RACE template switching with UMIs. An anti-gamma-delta TCR antibody was added in several experiments. It restricted sorting to alpha-beta TCR-expressing T cells. A range of about 1.0-8% of CD8+ T cells consisted of dominant NKG2C+ clonotypes in several donors. The study found these clonotypes also leading the CD3+CD56-NKG2C+ fraction in several donors.

The sample here was CD4+ T cells sorted from PBMCs, taken about 11 days after vaccination. This sequence was found in a man aged 45-65 years who received an inactivated influenza vaccine. The J gene is TRBJ2-2, the V gene TRBV7-2; unclear D gene. CDR3 amino acids: CASSLRVRELFF. The CDR3 nucleotides are TGTGCCAGCAGCTTAAGGGTCCGGGAGCTGTTTTTT. The variable domain in full, with the rest retrieved from reference TRBV7-2 and TRBJ2-2, is GAGVSQSPSNKVTEKGKDVELRCDPISGHTALYWYRQSLGQGLEFLIYFQGNSAPDKSGLPSDRFSAERTGGSVSTLTIQRTQQEDSAVYLCASSLRVRELFFGEGSRLTVL.